Included here is one T cell receptor (beta chain) sequence, with context. Antigen: not known. The data belong to a study of Ad26.COV2.S vaccination and SARS-CoV-2 variants. The study's findings and limits: Spike-specific CD8+ and CD4+ T cell responses reportedly showed substantial breadth after vaccination. Placebo recipients and vaccine recipients were similar in non-spike TCR breadth.

Profiled with immunoSEQ multiplex PCR; TCRdb holds only in-frame clones, not every one. The sample shows about 350,000 clones, about 91% of them seen only once. Material: peripheral blood, obtained after recovery from COVID-19. The receptor comes from a human donor who had recovered from COVID-19.

The CDR3 reads CASSRESGPYNEQFF. The CDR3 DNA reads TGCGCCAGCAGCCGAGAATCAGGGCCCTACAATGAGCAGTTCTTC. The chain links TRBV4-3 to TRBJ2-1, with D possibly being TRBD1 (5 bases). Deletions cut 4 bases from V and 2 bases from J, with 12 bases between. The CDR3 is 15 residues long. The V gene's germline CDR1 is LGHNA and CDR2 YSLEER.